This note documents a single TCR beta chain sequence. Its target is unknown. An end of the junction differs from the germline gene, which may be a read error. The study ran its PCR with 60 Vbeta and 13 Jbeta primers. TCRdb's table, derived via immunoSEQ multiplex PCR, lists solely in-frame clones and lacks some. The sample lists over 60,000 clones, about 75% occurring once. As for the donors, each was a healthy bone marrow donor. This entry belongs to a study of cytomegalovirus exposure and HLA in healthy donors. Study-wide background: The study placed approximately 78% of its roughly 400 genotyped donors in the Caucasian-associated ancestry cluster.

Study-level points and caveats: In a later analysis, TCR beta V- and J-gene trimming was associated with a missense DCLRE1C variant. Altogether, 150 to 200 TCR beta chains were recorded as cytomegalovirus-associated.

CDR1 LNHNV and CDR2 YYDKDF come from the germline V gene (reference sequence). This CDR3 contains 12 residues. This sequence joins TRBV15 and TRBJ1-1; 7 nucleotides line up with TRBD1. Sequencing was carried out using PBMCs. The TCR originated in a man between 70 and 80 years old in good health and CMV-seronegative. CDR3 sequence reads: CTTSRYRGEAFF. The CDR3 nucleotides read TGTACCACCAGCAGATACAGGGGAGAAGCTTTCTTT.